The present T cell receptor (beta chain) was sequenced within a study of blood T cells in healthy people across ages. Study context: About one barcoded beta molecule per two T cells was captured by template switching.

Study-wide results and limits: Per million T cells, TCR beta diversity dropped roughly linearly as age increased. Naive and antigen-experienced cells could not be conclusively compared, given unsorted PBMCs.

The second PCR ran about 6 to 12 cycles with a sample-barcoded 5' primer and J-beta primers. TCRdb itself ran the 5' RACE reads through MiXCR, one entry per CDR3 protein. The sample lists roughly 2 million distinct CDR3 sequences; roughly 52% were seen once. This CDR3 contains 13 residues. Trimming took 6 bases from V and 2 from J; bases not matched to a gene: 3. The germline V gene has CDR1 LGHNT and CDR2 FRNRAP. Samples each had at least 6 micrograms of total RNA extracted. Of note for this clonotype: Its antigen is unidentified.

The chain has TRBV12-5 and TRBJ1-2, with 7 nucleotides matching TRBD1. Specimen: blood. The TCR was taken from a woman aged 35 to 49 in good health. CDR3 amino acids: CASGPGQNYGYTF. The DNA of the CDR3 is TGTGCTAGTGGCCCGGGACAGAACTATGGCTACACCTTC.